Below, 18 T cell receptor beta chains from the same sample are listed, as sequenced in a study of cytomegalovirus exposure and HLA in healthy donors. PCR was performed using 60 Vbeta and 13 Jbeta primers. Sequencing was performed with immunoSEQ multiplex PCR; in TCRdb, only in-frame clones are kept and a portion is missing. The sample holds 180,000 or so clones; 76% are singletons and the top ten take 1.5% to 2%. Sequencing was performed on PBMCs. These receptors all stem from a man aged 18 to 30 in good health and CMV-seronegative.

J is TRBJ1-1 and V is TRBV4-1, with TRBD1 as a possible D gene (5 bases). Germline V gives CDR1 MGHRA, CDR2 YSYEKL. V was shortened by 4 bases and J by 0 bases, with 18 bases between the two germline ends. There are 17 residues in the CDR3. In nucleotides, the CDR3 is TGCGCCAGCAGCCCACCCGACTTGGGCAGGGTGAACACTGAAGCTTTCTTT. Encoded protein: CASSPPDLGRVNTEAFF.

The chain has TRBV28 and TRBJ2-2, with D uncertain. Germline assignment: CDR1 MDHEN and CDR2 SYDVKM. The CDR3 totals 13 residues. Trimming pared 4 bases from V and 6 bases from J, leaving 9 bases between. The CDR3 DNA sequence: TGTGCCAGCAGTTCGCCTTACTCCGGGGAGCTGTTTTTT. This encodes CASSSPYSGELFF.

The V and J genes are TRBV7-8 and TRBJ1-6; tentatively, D is TRBD1 (5 bases). The germline gives CDR1 SGHVS, CDR2 FQNEAQ. The CDR3 is 16 residues long. Trimming took off 5 bases at V and 9 bases at J, with 20 bases between the two ends. CDR3 amino acids: CASSIYRDRRGSPLHF. Here the CDR3 DNA reads TGTGCCAGCAGCATTTACCGGGACCGGAGGGGTTCACCCCTCCACTTT.

The chain combines TRBV30 with TRBJ2-5; 9 bases align to TRBD1. This CDR3 spans 11 amino acids. V shed 7 bases and J 5 bases; nucleotides not matched to a gene: 2. Germline-derived CDR1 and CDR2 are GTSNPN and SVGIG (reference sequence). The chain's CDR3 is CASDRGETQYF. DNA for the CDR3: TGTGCCTCGGACAGGGGTGAGACCCAGTACTTC.

The V gene is TRBV2, the J gene TRBJ1-1; a weak D match, TRBD1 (5 bases). CDR3 length: 14 residues. The V end lost 0 bases, the J end lost 9 bases, and 14 bases lay between the germline ends. Germline values: CDR1 SNHLY, CDR2 FYNNEI. As DNA, the CDR3 is TGTGCCAGCAGTGAAGCACGGAGGGGTGATAAAGCTTTCTTT. It is translated as CASSEARRGDKAFF. Filled out from reference TRBV2 and TRBJ1-1, the complete variable domain reads EPEVTQTPSHQVTQMGQEVILRCVPISNHLYFYWYRQILGQKVEFLVSFYNNEISEKSEIFDDQFSVERPDGSNFTLKIRSTKLEDSAMYFCASSEARRGDKAFFGQGTRLTVV.

V and J are TRBV19 and TRBJ1-2; no firm D call. The CDR3 contains 10 residues. In germline, CDR1 is LNHDA, CDR2 SQIVND (reference sequence). Trimming left V 9 bases short and J 1 base short, with 3 bases between. CDR3 amino acids: CARYNYGYTF. For the CDR3, the DNA is TGTGCCAGGTATAACTATGGCTACACCTTC.

This chain links TRBV28 with TRBJ1-2; 8 bases match TRBD1. J gave up 11 bases and V 6 bases, and 11 bases lay outside the gene matches. Germline V gives CDR1 MDHEN, CDR2 SYDVKM. The CDR3 extends over 13 amino acids. For the CDR3, the DNA is TGTGCCAGCAGCCCACCCGGACAGGGCCCTTACACCTTC. Encoded protein: CASSPPGQGPYTF.

Points on this clone: Other DNA variants within this sample encode the same CDR3. The V and J genes are TRBV7-9 and TRBJ1-4; D gene ambiguous. The V gene's germline CDR1 is SEHNR and CDR2 FQNEAQ (reference sequence). The CDR3 runs to 16 residues. The ends were cut back, 0 bases at V and 0 bases at J, with 8 bases in the middle. CDR3 residues: CASSLAVTTTNEKLFF. As DNA, the CDR3 is TGTGCCAGCAGCTTAGCGGTAACTACAACTAATGAAAAACTGTTTTTT. Filled out from reference TRBV7-9 and TRBJ1-4, the complete variable domain reads DTGVSQNPRHKITKRGQNVTFRCDPISEHNRLYWYRQTLGQGPEFLTYFQNEAQLEKSRLLSDRFSAERPKGSFSTLEIQRTEQGDSAMYLCASSLAVTTTNEKLFFGSGTQLSVL.

The chain couples TRBV28 to TRBJ2-2; D possibly corresponds to TRBD1 (5 bases). Germline V gene sequence: CDR1 MDHEN, CDR2 SYDVKM. Trimming left V 6 bases short and J 6 bases short, with 14 bases between. This CDR3 is built from 14 residues. The DNA of the CDR3 is TGTGCCAGCAGGTCGACAGTTCCGTCCGGGGAGCTGTTTTTT. Translation: CASRSTVPSGELFF.

The J gene is TRBJ2-1, the V gene TRBV4-1; D perhaps matches TRBD1 (5 bases). CDR1 and CDR2 from the germline V gene are MGHRA and YSYEKL. V lost 1 base and J lost 6, with 19 bases in between. This CDR3 comprises 17 residues. For the CDR3, the DNA is TGCGCCAGCAGCCAAGGGCCATGGGGCGCCCAAGGCAATGAGCAGTTCTTC. Protein sequence: CASSQGPWGAQGNEQFF.

This chain joins TRBV9 and TRBJ2-3; unclear D gene. The CDR3 spans 13 residues. Germline V gene data show CDR1 as SGDLS and CDR2 as YYNGEE. The ends were cut back, 4 bases at V and 1 base at J, with 7 bases in the middle. The CDR3 DNA reads as TGTGCCAGCAGCCGATTAGGCACAGATACGCAGTATTTT. It translates to CASSRLGTDTQYF.

The rearrangement uses TRBV10-3 and TRBJ2-7; 8 nucleotides agree with TRBD1. The CDR3 totals 13 residues. J gave up 8 bases and V 6 bases, and 9 bases lay outside the gene matches. In germline, CDR1 is ENHRY, CDR2 SYGVKD. The CDR3 region has the DNA TGTGCCATCAGCCGGACAGGGCCCCCCAAGCAGTACTTC. Translating gives CAISRTGPPKQYF.

The rearrangement uses TRBV27 and TRBJ1-2; TRBD1 matches 7 bases. Germline values: CDR1 MNHEY, CDR2 SMNVEV (reference sequence). This CDR3 spans 13 amino acids. Trimming at V came to 8 bases and at J to 6 bases, leaving 9 bases not matched to a gene. The CDR3 DNA sequence: TGTGCCAGCGGGGGTGACAGGGCCCATGGCTACACCTTC. This gives the protein CASGGDRAHGYTF.

The J gene is TRBJ1-5, the V gene TRBV6-1; 8 nucleotides line up with TRBD1. V gave up 4 bases and J gave up 9 bases; unmatched junction bases: 11. The CDR3 runs 15 residues. The V gene's germline CDR1 is MNHNS and CDR2 SASEGT. In nucleotides, the CDR3 is TGTGCCAGCAGTGCCCCAGGGACAGGCGGAGCGCCCCAGCATTTT. Its translation is CASSAPGTGGAPQHF.

This chain links TRBV30 with TRBJ2-1; 13 bases line up with TRBD2. Looked up from germline, CDR1 is GTSNPN and CDR2 is SVGIG (reference sequence). The CDR3 is 15 amino acids. With V trimmed by 5 bases and J by 5 bases, 6 bases remained unmatched. CDR3 nucleotides: TGTGCCTGGGGGCCGGGACTAGCGGGAAACAATGAGCAGTTCTTC. It encodes CAWGPGLAGNNEQFF.

The V call is TRBV7-3, the J call TRBJ2-1; D gene ambiguous. Germline CDR1 reads SGHTA; CDR2 reads FQGTGA. The CDR3 is made up of 15 amino acids. V shed 5 bases and J shed 0 bases, with 11 bases lying between them. CDR3 in DNA: TGTGCCAGCAGCATACAACGGAGCTCCTACAATGAGCAGTTCTTC. Translation: CASSIQRSSYNEQFF.

This clone occurred a few times. This chain links TRBV6-1 with TRBJ1-1; maybe TRBD1 (6 bases). Germline-derived CDR1 and CDR2 are MNHNS and SASEGT. The ends were cut back, 6 bases at V and 5 bases at J, with 13 bases in the middle. The CDR3 loop spans 13 amino acids. The CDR3 DNA reads as TGTGCCAGCAGGCAGGGGTCAGGAACTGAAGCTTTCTTT. This translates into CASRQGSGTEAFF.

This rearrangement joins TRBV6-1 to TRBJ2-5, with a weak D call TRBD1 (6 bases). V was clipped by 5 bases and J by 1 base, with 11 bases between them. CDR1 and CDR2 (germline): MNHNS, SASEGT. This CDR3 is 14 amino acids long. This chain's CDR3 is CASSLTGLQETQYF. The CDR3 coding sequence is TGTGCCAGCAGTCTGACAGGCCTCCAAGAGACCCAGTACTTC.